This TCR beta chain appears in the sequencing data of a study of blood T cell repertoires in COVID-19. At the level of the study: Specimens from acute and convalescent COVID-19 originated in the United States, Italy and Spain. PBMCs, B-cell-depleted T cells, or T cells were the source of the cDNA or gDNA that made up the material.

The CDR3 loop spans 17 amino acids. With V trimmed by 4 bases and J by 4 bases, 9 bases remained unmatched. Per germline, CDR1 KGHDR and CDR2 SFDVKD. Per the original data handling: Researchers report that nucleated cell counts were estimated from reference gene primer amplification. Using immunoSEQ multiplex PCR, the repertoire was profiled, and TCRdb retains in-frame clones only, with some absent. The V and J calls and the clone size are those of that table, but D and trimming were determined from the DNA. This table holds about 480,000 clones, 70% to 90% found once. Assignments of participants to cohorts depended upon their own reported clinical history.

This TCR came from a woman in her late teens or twenties with acute COVID-19. This chain joins TRBV24-1 and TRBJ1-3; TRBD1 matches at 10 bases. Sequenced: PBMCs or T cells enriched from blood (not recorded which). The CDR3 DNA reads TGTGCCACCAGTGAATCCGGGACAGGGGATCTCGGAAACACCATATATTTT. As protein: CATSESGTGDLGNTIYF.